The 2 T cell receptor beta chains below come from one sample, sequenced in a study of blood T cell repertoires in COVID-19. The data were produced by immunoSEQ multiplex PCR, yet TCRdb's version contains in-frame clones alone and is incomplete. The table lists roughly 91,000 clones, about three quarters of them singletons. Sequenced: peripheral blood. These receptors all stem from a man aged 65 to 79 with acute or convalescent COVID-19.

The genes are TRBV23-1 and TRBJ1-2, with TRBD1 matching 8 bases. TRBV23-1 is assigned to the ORF class and has an uncertain function. V shed 4 bases, J shed 7 bases, and the junction held 20 bases outside the gene matches. This CDR3 region has 18 residues. CDR3 amino acids: CASSPVQDRDPNYGGYTF. DNA of the CDR3: TGCGCCAGCAGTCCCGTCCAGGACAGGGATCCTAACTATGGTGGCTACACCTTC.

The J gene is TRBJ2-2, the V gene TRBV5-1, with D unresolved. V dropped 4 bases and J dropped 1 base, with 8 bases sitting between them. The germline V gene has CDR1 SGHRS and CDR2 YFSETQ. CDR3 length: 14 residues. DNA for the CDR3: TGCGCCAGCAGCCCGGCGGAGAACACCGGGGAGCTGTTTTTT. This codes for CASSPAENTGELFF.